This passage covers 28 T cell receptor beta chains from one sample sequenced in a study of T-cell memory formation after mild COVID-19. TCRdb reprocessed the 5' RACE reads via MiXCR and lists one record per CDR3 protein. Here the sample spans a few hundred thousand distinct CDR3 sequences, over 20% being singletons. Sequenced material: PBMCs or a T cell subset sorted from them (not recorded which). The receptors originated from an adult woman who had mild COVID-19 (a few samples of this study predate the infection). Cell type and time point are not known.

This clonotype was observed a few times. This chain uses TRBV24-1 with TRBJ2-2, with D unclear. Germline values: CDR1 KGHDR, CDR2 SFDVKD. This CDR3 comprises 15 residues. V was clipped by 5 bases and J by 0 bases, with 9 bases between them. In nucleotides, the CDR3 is TGTGCCACCAGTGTCGGAGAACCGAACACCGGGGAGCTGTTTTTT. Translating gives CATSVGEPNTGELFF.

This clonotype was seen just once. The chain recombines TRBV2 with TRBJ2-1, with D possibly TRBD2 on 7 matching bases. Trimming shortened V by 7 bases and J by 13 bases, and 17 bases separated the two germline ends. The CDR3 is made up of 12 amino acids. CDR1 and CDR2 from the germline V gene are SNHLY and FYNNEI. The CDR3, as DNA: TGTGCCAGCAACCAAGGGGGGGCAGGCCAGTTCTTC. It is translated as CASNQGGAGQFF. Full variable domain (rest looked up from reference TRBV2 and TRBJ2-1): EPEVTQTPSHQVTQMGQEVILRCVPISNHLYFYWYRQILGQKVEFLVSFYNNEISEKSEIFDDQFSVERPDGSNFTLKIRSTKLEDSAMYFCASNQGGAGQFFGPGTRLTVL.

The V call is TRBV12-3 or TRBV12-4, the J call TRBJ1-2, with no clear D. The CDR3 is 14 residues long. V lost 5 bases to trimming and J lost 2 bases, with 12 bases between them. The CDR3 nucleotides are TGTGCCAGCAGTCCTTTCCGGGCCAACTATGGCTACACCTTC. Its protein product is CASSPFRANYGYTF.

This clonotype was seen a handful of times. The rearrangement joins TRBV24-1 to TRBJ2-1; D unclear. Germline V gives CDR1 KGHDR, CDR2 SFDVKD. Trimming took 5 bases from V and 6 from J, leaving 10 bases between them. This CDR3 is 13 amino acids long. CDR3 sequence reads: CATSASPPNEQFF. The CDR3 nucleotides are TGTGCCACCAGTGCGTCCCCCCCCAATGAGCAGTTCTTC.

In DNA, the CDR3 is TGTGCCAGCAGTGCTGGAGGGGGGGCCCTAGAGACCCAGTACTTC. This codes for CASSAGGGALETQYF. This sequence joins TRBV6-1 and TRBJ2-5; possible D gene TRBD2, 7 bases. The CDR3 has 15 amino acids. Trimming removed 4 bases at V and 4 bases at J, with 16 bases between. Looked up from germline, CDR1 is MNHNS and CDR2 is SASEGT.

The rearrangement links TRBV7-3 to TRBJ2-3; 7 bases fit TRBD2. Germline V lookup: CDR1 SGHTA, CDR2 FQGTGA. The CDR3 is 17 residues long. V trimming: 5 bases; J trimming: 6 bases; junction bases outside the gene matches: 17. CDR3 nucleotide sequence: TGTGCCAGCAGCCCGCGGTTTAGCGGGCACCTTCTGGATACGCAGTATTTT. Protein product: CASSPRFSGHLLDTQYF.

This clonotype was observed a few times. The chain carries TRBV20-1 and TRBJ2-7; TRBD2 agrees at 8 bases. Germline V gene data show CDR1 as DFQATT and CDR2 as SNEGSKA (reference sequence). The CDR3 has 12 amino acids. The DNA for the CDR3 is TGCGGCGGGGGGCAGGGCGCCAACGAGCAGTACTTC. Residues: CGGGQGANEQYF.

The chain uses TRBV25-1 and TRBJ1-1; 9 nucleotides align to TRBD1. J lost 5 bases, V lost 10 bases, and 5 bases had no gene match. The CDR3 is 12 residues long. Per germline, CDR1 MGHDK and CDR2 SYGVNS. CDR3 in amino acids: CATTDRGTEAFF. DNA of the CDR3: TGTGCCACTACAGACAGGGGGACTGAAGCTTTCTTT.

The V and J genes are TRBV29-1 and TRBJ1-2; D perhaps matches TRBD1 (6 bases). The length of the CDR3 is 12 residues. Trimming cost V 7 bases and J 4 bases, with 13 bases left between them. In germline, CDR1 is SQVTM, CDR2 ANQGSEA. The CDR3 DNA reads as TGCAGCGGAGGGGGGAATGGCTATGGCTACACCTTC. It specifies CSGGGNGYGYTF.

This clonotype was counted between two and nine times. CDR3 DNA sequence: TGTGCCTGGAGTCCACAGGGAGGAAGGACTGAAGCTTTCTTT. Translating it yields CAWSPQGGRTEAFF. The genes are TRBV30 and TRBJ1-1, with D possibly TRBD1 on 6 matching bases. The CDR3 has 14 residues. Trimming removed 2 bases from V and 5 bases from J, with 15 bases in between. Germline assignment: CDR1 GTSNPN and CDR2 SVGIG (reference sequence).

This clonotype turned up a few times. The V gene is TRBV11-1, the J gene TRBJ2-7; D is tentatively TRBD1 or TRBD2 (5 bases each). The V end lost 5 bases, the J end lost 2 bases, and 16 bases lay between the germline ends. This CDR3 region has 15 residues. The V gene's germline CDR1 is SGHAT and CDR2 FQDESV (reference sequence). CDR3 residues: CASSPSAGATYEQYF. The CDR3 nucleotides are TGTGCCAGCAGCCCCTCGGCCGGGGCGACCTACGAGCAGTACTTC.

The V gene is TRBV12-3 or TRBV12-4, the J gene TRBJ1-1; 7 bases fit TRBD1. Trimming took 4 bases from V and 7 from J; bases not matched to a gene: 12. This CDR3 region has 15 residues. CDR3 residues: CASSSPYRGNGEAFF. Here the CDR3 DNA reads TGTGCCAGCAGTTCTCCGTACAGGGGTAACGGTGAAGCTTTCTTT.

In nucleotides, the CDR3 is TGCAGTGCTAGAGATACCCGACTAGCAGGTAATGAGCAGTTCTTC. Its protein product is CSARDTRLAGNEQFF. The chain is built from TRBV20-1 and TRBJ2-1; 7 bases agree with TRBD2. CDR1 and CDR2 (germline): DFQATT, SNEGSKA (reference sequence). Trimming cost V 0 bases and J 7 bases; bases outside gene matches: 9. The CDR3 is made up of 15 amino acids.

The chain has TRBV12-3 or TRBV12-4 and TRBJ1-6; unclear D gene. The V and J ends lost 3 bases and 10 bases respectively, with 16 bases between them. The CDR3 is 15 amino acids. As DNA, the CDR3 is TGTGCCAGCAGTTTCCGGGGTTCGTCGAACTCACCCCTCCACTTT. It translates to CASSFRGSSNSPLHF.

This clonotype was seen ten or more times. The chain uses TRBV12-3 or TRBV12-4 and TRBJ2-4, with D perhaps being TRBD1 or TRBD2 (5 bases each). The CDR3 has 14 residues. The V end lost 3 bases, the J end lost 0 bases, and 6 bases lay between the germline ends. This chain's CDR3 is CASSFGGAKNIQYF. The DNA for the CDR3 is TGTGCCAGCAGTTTTGGGGGAGCCAAAAACATTCAGTACTTC.

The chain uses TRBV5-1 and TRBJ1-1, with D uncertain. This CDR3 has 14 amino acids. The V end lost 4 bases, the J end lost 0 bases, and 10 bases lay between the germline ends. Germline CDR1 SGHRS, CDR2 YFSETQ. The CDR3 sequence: CASSARTVNTEAFF. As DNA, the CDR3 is TGCGCCAGCAGCGCGCGGACGGTGAACACTGAAGCTTTCTTT.

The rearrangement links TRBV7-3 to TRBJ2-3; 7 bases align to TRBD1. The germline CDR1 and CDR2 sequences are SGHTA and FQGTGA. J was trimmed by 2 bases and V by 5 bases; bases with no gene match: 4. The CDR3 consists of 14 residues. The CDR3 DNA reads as TGTGCCAGCAGCGACACAGGGGTCACAGATACGCAGTATTTT. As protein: CASSDTGVTDTQYF. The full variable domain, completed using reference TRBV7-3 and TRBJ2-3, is GAGVSQTPSNKVTEKGKYVELRCDPISGHTALYWYRQSLGQGPEFLIYFQGTGAADDSGLPNDRFFAVRPEGSVSTLKIQRTERGDSAVYLCASSDTGVTDTQYFGPGTRLTVL.

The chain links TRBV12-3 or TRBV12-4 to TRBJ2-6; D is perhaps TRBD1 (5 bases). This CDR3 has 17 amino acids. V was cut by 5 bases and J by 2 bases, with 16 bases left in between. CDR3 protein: CASSVDIGATGANVLTF. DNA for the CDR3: TGTGCCAGCAGTGTAGATATAGGGGCTACTGGGGCCAACGTCCTGACTTTC.

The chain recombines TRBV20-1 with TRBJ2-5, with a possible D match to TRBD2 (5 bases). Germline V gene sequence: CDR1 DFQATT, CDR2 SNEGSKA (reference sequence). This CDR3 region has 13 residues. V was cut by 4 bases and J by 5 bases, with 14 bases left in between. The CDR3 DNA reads TGCAGTGCTACGGCTAGCCGGGATGAGACCCAGTACTTC. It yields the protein CSATASRDETQYF.

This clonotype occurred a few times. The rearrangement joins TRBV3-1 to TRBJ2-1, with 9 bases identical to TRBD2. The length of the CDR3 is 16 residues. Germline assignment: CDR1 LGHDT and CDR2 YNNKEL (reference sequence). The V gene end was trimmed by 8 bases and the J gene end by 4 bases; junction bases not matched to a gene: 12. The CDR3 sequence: CASAPRSGGTYNEQFF. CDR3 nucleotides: TGTGCCAGCGCTCCCAGAAGCGGGGGGACTTACAATGAGCAGTTCTTC.

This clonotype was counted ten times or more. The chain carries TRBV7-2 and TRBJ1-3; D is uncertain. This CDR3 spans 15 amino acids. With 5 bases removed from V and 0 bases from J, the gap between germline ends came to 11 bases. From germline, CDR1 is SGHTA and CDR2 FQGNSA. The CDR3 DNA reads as TGTGCCAGCAGCATACGACGCTCCTCTGGAAACACCATATATTTT. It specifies CASSIRRSSGNTIYF. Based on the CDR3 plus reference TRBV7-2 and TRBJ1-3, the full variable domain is GAGVSQSPSNKVTEKGKDVELRCDPISGHTALYWYRQSLGQGLEFLIYFQGNSAPDKSGLPSDRFSAERTGGSVSTLTIQRTQQEDSAVYLCASSIRRSSGNTIYFGEGSWLTVV.

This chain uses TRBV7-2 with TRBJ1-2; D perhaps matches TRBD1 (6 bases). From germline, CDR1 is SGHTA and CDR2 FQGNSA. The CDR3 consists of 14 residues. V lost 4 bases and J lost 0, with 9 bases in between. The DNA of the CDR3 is TGTGCCAGCAGCTGGGGGGCCCCTAACTATGGCTACACCTTC. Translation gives CASSWGAPNYGYTF. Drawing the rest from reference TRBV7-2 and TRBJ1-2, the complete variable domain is GAGVSQSPSNKVTEKGKDVELRCDPISGHTALYWYRQSLGQGLEFLIYFQGNSAPDKSGLPSDRFSAERTGGSVSTLTIQRTQQEDSAVYLCASSWGAPNYGYTFGSGTRLTVV.

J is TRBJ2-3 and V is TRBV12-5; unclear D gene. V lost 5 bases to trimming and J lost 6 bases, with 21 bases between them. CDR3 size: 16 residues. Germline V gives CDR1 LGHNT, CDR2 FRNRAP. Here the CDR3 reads CASGLGATTTWDTQYF. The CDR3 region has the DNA TGTGCTAGTGGTCTAGGAGCGACCACGACATGGGATACGCAGTATTTT.

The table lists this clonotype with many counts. The CDR3 coding sequence is TGTGCCAGCAGCCCCGGGACAGGGGGCCTCGAGCAGTACTTC. Encoded protein: CASSPGTGGLEQYF. This sequence joins TRBV5-5 and TRBJ2-7, with 12 positions matching TRBD1. Germline V CDR1 and CDR2: SGHKS, YYEKEE (reference sequence). This CDR3 is 14 amino acids long. V dropped 4 bases and J dropped 6; count of bases not matched to a gene: 5.

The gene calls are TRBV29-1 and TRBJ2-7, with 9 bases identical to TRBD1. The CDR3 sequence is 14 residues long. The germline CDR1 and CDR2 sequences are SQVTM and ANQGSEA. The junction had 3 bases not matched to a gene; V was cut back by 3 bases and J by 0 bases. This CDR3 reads CSVEGQGDSYEQYF. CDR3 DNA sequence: TGCAGCGTTGAGGGACAGGGAGACTCCTACGAGCAGTACTTC.

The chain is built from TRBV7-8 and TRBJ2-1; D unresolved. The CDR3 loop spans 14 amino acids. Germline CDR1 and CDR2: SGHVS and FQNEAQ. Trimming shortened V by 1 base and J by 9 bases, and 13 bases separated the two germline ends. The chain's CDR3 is CASSLVAGPSEQFF. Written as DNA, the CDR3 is TGTGCCAGCAGCTTAGTCGCTGGGCCCAGTGAGCAGTTCTTC.

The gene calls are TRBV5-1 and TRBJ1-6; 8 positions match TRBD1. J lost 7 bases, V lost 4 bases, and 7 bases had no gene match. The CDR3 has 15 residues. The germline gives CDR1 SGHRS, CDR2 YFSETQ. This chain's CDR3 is CASSLGTGPNSPLHF. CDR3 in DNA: TGCGCCAGCAGCCTGGGGACAGGCCCCAATTCACCCCTCCACTTT.

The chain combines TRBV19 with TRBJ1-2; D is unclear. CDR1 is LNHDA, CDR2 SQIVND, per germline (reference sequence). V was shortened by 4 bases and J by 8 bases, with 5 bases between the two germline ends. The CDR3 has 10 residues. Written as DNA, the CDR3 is TGTGCCAGTAGTAAGGAGGGCTACACCTTC. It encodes CASSKEGYTF.